This TCR beta chain is drawn from a study of human T cells and chemical hapten exposure. This clonotype has only a few counts. Its specificity is not known. CDR3 length: 15 residues. Germline CDR1 is SGDLS and CDR2 is YYNGEE. V lost 4 bases, J lost 1 base, and 14 bases lay in between. Time point indicated: pre-sensitization, week 0. The treatment was: therapeutic diphenylcyclopropenone sensitization with weekly scalp DPC. Study-level results: Expanded TCRs produced significantly more large CDR3 similarity clusters than controls did. Among TCRs, those above 1 in 1000 frequency were unaffected by DPC sensitization.

Attachment of unique molecular identifiers to individual cDNA molecules was performed in the library. TCRdb fed the RACE reads into MiXCR, producing one record per CDR3 protein. The sample lists around 300,000 distinct CDR3 sequences; 7.5% to 9% were seen once. The rearrangement links TRBV9 to TRBJ1-1, with D possibly being TRBD1 (5 bases). This clonotype originated in a man aged 18 to 35 with alopecia areata. Some clones in this sample may be carry-over from other donors' samples. This material consisted of whole blood, taken in connection with sensitization to the hapten diphenylcyclopropenone (DPC). The CDR3 sequence: CASSSRDGPNTEAFF. CDR3 in DNA: TGTGCCAGCAGCTCCCGGGACGGGCCGAACACTGAAGCTTTCTTT.